This T cell receptor (beta chain) was observed in a study of beta chain features in type 1 diabetes. Looking at the study overall: Patients did not differ from healthy donors in age, gender or cell yield. Cells sorted and examined across all samples totaled 85 million to 110 million.

Sequencing targeted expressed TCRB transcripts, as all isolated RNA had been reverse transcribed. Clones were sequenced by immunoSEQ multiplex PCR, and TCRdb holds only the in-frame ones, with some missing. The table has around 150,000 clones, about 9% seen once; the top ten hold 0.45% to 0.6%. Germline V gene lookup returns CDR1 GTSNPN and CDR2 SVGIG (reference sequence). With 2 bases removed from V and 4 bases from J, the gap between germline ends came to 17 bases. The CDR3 length is 15 residues. General study findings and limits: The study found fewer insertions and more deletions at VDJ junctions in type 1 diabetes patients. Moderate yet significant TCRB CDR3 shortening was seen in Type 1 diabetes patients in all four CD4+ subsets.

Sorting with CD45RO/CCR7/CD25/CD127/CD95/CD27 yielded naive, central memory, regulatory and stem-like memory CD4+ cells. As regards this clone: What it binds is unknown.

The TCR comes from a woman under 30 with type 1 diabetes. The rearrangement uses TRBV30 and TRBJ1-1; D uncertain. Sequencing used central memory CD4+ T cells from blood. As DNA, the CDR3 is TGTGCCTGGAGTCCTGGTCCCTTTTCTACCACTGAAGCTTTCTTT. Translating it yields CAWSPGPFSTTEAFF.